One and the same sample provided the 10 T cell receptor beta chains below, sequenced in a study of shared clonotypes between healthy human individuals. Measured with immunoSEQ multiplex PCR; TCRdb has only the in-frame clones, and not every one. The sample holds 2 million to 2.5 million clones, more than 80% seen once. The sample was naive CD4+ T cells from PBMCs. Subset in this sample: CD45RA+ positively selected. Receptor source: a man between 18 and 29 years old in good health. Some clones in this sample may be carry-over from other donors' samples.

In DNA, the CDR3 is TGTGCCAGCAGCCGAGCGAGGCTAGACACTGAAGCTTTCTTT. Translation: CASSRARLDTEAFF. This sequence joins TRBV6-6 and TRBJ1-1; unclear D gene. The germline CDR1 and CDR2 sequences are MNHNY and SVGAGI (reference sequence). Trimming took off 6 bases at V and 3 bases at J, with 14 bases between the two ends. The CDR3 totals 14 residues.

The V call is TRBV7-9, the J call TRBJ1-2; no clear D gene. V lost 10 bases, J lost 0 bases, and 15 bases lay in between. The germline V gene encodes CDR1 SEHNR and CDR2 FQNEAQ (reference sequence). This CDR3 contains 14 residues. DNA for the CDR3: TGTGCCACCCGGAGGGTTGGTGCTAACTATGGCTACACCTTC. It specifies CATRRVGANYGYTF.

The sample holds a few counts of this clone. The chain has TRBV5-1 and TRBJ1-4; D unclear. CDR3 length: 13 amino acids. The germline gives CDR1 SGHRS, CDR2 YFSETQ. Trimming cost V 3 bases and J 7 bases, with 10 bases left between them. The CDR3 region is CASSSVFGEKLFF. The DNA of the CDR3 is TGCGCCAGCAGCTCGGTATTCGGTGAAAAACTGTTTTTT. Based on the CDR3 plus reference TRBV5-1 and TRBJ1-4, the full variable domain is KAGVTQTPRYLIKTRGQQVTLSCSPISGHRSVSWYQQTPGQGLQFLFEYFSETQRNKGNFPGRFSGRQFSNSRSEMNVSTLELGDSALYLCASSSVFGEKLFFGSGTQLSVL.

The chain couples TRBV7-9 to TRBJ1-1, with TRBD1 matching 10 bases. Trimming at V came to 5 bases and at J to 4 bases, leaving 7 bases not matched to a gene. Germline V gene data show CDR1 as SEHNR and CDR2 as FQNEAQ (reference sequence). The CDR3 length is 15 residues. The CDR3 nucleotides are TGTGCCAGCAGCGCGACAGGGGGCTCGGGCACTGAAGCTTTCTTT. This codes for CASSATGGSGTEAFF.

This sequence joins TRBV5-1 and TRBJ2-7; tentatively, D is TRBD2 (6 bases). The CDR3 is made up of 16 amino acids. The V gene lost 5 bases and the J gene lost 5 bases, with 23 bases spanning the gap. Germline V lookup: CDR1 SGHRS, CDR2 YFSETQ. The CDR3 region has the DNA TGCGCCAGCAGGTTTGAGGTGCGCGGGACGAGGAACGAGCAGTACTTC. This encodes CASRFEVRGTRNEQYF.

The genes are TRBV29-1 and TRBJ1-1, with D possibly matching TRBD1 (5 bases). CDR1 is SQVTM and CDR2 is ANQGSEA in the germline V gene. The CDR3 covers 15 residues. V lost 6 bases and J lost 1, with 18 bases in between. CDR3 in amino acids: CSVITPGRANTEAFF. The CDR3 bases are TGCAGCGTCATAACACCGGGACGGGCGAACACTGAAGCTTTCTTT.

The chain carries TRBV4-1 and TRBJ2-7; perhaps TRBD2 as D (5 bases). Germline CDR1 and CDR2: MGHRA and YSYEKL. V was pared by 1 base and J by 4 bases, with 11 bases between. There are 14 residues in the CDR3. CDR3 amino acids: CASSQGAGLYEQYF. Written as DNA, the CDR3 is TGCGCCAGCAGCCAAGGGGCGGGCTTATACGAGCAGTACTTC.

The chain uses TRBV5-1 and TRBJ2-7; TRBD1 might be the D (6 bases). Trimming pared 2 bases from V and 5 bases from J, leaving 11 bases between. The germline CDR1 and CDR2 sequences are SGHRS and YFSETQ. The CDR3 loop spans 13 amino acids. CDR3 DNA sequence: TGCGCCAGCAGCTTTTTCAGGGGCAACGAGCAGTACTTC. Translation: CASSFFRGNEQYF.

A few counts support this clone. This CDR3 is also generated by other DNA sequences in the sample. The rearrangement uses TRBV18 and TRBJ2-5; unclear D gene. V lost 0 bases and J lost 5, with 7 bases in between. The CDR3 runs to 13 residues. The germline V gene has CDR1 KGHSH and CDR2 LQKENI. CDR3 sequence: CASSPPSAETQYF. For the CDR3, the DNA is TGTGCCAGCTCACCACCGTCAGCTGAGACCCAGTACTTC.

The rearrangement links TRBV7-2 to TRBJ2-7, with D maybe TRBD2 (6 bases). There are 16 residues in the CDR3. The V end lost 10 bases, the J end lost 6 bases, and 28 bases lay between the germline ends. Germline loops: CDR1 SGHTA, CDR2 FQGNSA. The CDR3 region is CATSRAAPAAGGEQYF. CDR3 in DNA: TGTGCCACCAGTCGAGCGGCACCGGCCGCCGGGGGCGAGCAGTACTTC.